What follows are 18 T cell receptor beta chains derived from one specimen sequenced in a study of PD-1 blockade in classical Hodgkin lymphoma. Relapses following autologous stem cell transplantation were seen in all patients, with brentuximab vedotin exposure varying. Here immunoSEQ multiplex PCR was the method, and the copy in TCRdb shows in-frame clones only, minus some. The sample lists 75,000 to 100,000 clones, about four fifths occurring once. The material sequenced was peripheral blood mononuclear cells (PBMCs), taken before the second cycle of nivolumab. These receptors were obtained from a human donor with classical Hodgkin lymphoma.

This clone has a single count. This rearrangement joins TRBV19 to TRBJ1-1; D possibly corresponds to TRBD1 (6 bases). The CDR3 has 16 amino acids. Germline V gene lookup returns CDR1 LNHDA and CDR2 SQIVND (reference sequence). The ends were cut back, 4 bases at V and 6 bases at J, with 21 bases in the middle. The DNA of the CDR3 is TGTGCCAGTAGTAGGTTCAGGGGAGGGGCCATGGCTGAAGCTTTCTTT. Residues: CASSRFRGGAMAEAFF.

The chain joins TRBV19 to TRBJ2-7; no clear D. The CDR3 runs 13 residues. Germline V gene sequence: CDR1 LNHDA, CDR2 SQIVND (reference sequence). V was pared by 6 bases and J by 2 bases, with 11 bases between. This CDR3 is CASSGVTAYEQYF. CDR3 in DNA: TGTGCCAGTAGCGGAGTCACCGCCTACGAGCAGTACTTC.

The rearrangement links TRBV2 to TRBJ2-7; 8 nucleotides agree with TRBD1. The CDR3 is 14 amino acids. Germline V gene lookup returns CDR1 SNHLY and CDR2 FYNNEI. V was pared by 7 bases and J by 6 bases, with 11 bases of the junction left unmatched. The CDR3 region is CASKRQGATLEQYF. CDR3 in DNA: TGTGCCAGCAAGCGGCAGGGGGCGACGCTCGAGCAGTACTTC.

This chain connects TRBV4-2 to TRBJ2-7, with 10 nucleotides matching TRBD2. The germline CDR1 and CDR2 sequences are LGHNA and YNFKEQ. CDR3 length equals 15 residues. The V segment lost 2 bases and the J segment 6 bases; nucleotides outside the gene matches: 7. The CDR3 is CASSQSGTSETEQYF. The CDR3, as DNA: TGTGCCAGCAGCCAATCCGGGACTAGCGAAACCGAGCAGTACTTC.

There are a few counts of this clone. The V call is TRBV10-3, the J call TRBJ1-2; the D is unclear. Per germline, CDR1 ENHRY and CDR2 SYGVKD. This CDR3 is built from 13 residues. V lost 1 base and J 8 bases, leaving 11 bases between the germline ends. The CDR3: CAISEFGEVGYTF. The CDR3 DNA is TGTGCCATCAGTGAGTTCGGGGAAGTGGGCTACACCTTC.

This clone was seen a few times. The chain links TRBV10-1 to TRBJ2-4; D is uncertain. The ends were cut back, 3 bases at V and 3 bases at J, with 18 bases in the middle. CDR3 length: 17 residues. Germline V lookup: CDR1 WNHNN, CDR2 SYGVQD (reference sequence). CDR3 sequence (DNA): TGCGCCAGCAGTGATGGCAGTGCCGGGTTGAGCAAAAACATTCAGTACTTC. Residues: CASSDGSAGLSKNIQYF.

V usage is TRBV6-5 and J usage is TRBJ2-3; D is unclear. The germline V gene has CDR1 MNHEY and CDR2 SVGAGI. The CDR3 has 15 amino acids. V was clipped by 2 bases and J by 0 bases, with 9 bases between them. The CDR3 protein is CASSYQAASTDTQYF. The CDR3 DNA sequence: TGTGCCAGCAGTTACCAGGCGGCTAGCACAGATACGCAGTATTTT.

The chain is built from TRBV12-5 and TRBJ1-5; D ambiguous. Trimming shortened V by 6 bases and J by 2 bases, and 11 bases separated the two germline ends. The germline V gene encodes CDR1 LGHNT and CDR2 FRNRAP. The CDR3 loop spans 14 amino acids. The CDR3 is CASGPEAGNQPQHF. The CDR3 coding sequence is TGTGCTAGTGGCCCCGAGGCCGGCAATCAGCCCCAGCATTTT.

The J gene is TRBJ1-2, the V gene TRBV7-9; no clear D gene. Trimming removed 1 base from V and 0 bases from J, with 6 bases in between. Germline CDR1 reads SEHNR; CDR2 reads FQNEAQ (reference sequence). The CDR3 spans 14 residues. The CDR3: CASSLGATNYGYTF. CDR3 coding DNA: TGTGCCAGCAGCTTAGGGGCAACTAACTATGGCTACACCTTC.

The V and J genes are TRBV5-4 and TRBJ1-2; D perhaps matches TRBD1 (5 bases). Per germline, CDR1 SGHNT and CDR2 YYREEE (reference sequence). This CDR3 contains 13 residues. V shed 2 bases and J shed 7 bases, with 12 bases lying between them. CDR3 in amino acids: CASSFRGAPGYTF. CDR3 sequence (DNA): TGTGCCAGCAGCTTTCGAGGGGCCCCTGGCTACACCTTC.

This clone was seen once. This chain joins TRBV6-5 and TRBJ2-1; 7 positions agree with TRBD2. The germline V gene has CDR1 MNHEY and CDR2 SVGAGI. J was trimmed by 3 bases and V by 2 bases; bases with no gene match: 4. The CDR3 extends over 15 amino acids. DNA for the CDR3: TGTGCCAGCAGTTACGAGGGGACTATCTACAATGAGCAGTTCTTC. Amino acids: CASSYEGTIYNEQFF.

The chain uses TRBV4-1 and TRBJ1-2; TRBD1 is a possible D gene (5 bases). This CDR3 is 14 amino acids long. With 0 bases removed from V and 7 bases from J, the gap between germline ends came to 12 bases. In germline, CDR1 is MGHRA, CDR2 YSYEKL. The CDR3 spells CASSQDWGNRGYTF. The CDR3 bases are TGCGCCAGCAGCCAAGACTGGGGGAACCGTGGCTACACCTTC.

This chain joins TRBV28 and TRBJ2-7; D may be TRBD2 (5 bases). The V end lost 5 bases, the J end lost 1 base, and 15 bases lay between the germline ends. This CDR3 is 15 amino acids long. Per the germline V gene, CDR1 is MDHEN and CDR2 is SYDVKM. The DNA for the CDR3 is TGTGCCAGCAGTCGAAAGGGCAGGAGGTCCTACGAGCAGTACTTC. Translating it yields CASSRKGRRSYEQYF.

The rearrangement links TRBV7-6 to TRBJ2-1; possibly TRBD2 for D (6 bases). The CDR3 consists of 14 residues. The germline V gene has CDR1 SGHVS and CDR2 FNYEAQ. V lost 8 bases, J lost 1 base, and 12 bases lay in between. DNA of the CDR3: TGTGCCAGCGGAAGCGGGCCTTCCTACAATGAGCAGTTCTTC. Its translation is CASGSGPSYNEQFF.

This clone was seen a handful of times. The chain has TRBV19 and TRBJ1-1; possibly TRBD1 for D (6 bases). Germline lookup yields CDR1 LNHDA and CDR2 SQIVND (reference sequence). The ends were cut back, 6 bases at V and 3 bases at J, with 14 bases in the middle. The CDR3 totals 14 residues. The CDR3: CASRGPGQHTEAFF. Written as DNA, the CDR3 is TGTGCCAGTAGGGGGCCCGGACAGCACACTGAAGCTTTCTTT.

The genes are TRBV11-3 and TRBJ2-2; unclear D gene. Germline assignment: CDR1 SGHNT and CDR2 YENEEA. Between the trimmed V and J ends, which lost 5 bases and 2 bases, there was a span of 15 bases. CDR3 length: 16 amino acids. The chain's CDR3 is CASSLRPTVNTGELFF. CDR3 DNA: TGTGCCAGCAGCCTCCGGCCGACGGTTAACACCGGGGAGCTGTTTTTT.

The chain is built from TRBV14 and TRBJ2-3, with 7 nucleotides matching TRBD2. This CDR3 spans 15 amino acids. V shed 5 bases and J 0 bases; nucleotides not matched to a gene: 5. The germline gives CDR1 SGHDN, CDR2 FVKESK. As DNA, the CDR3 is TGTGCCAGCAGCAGCCCGACTAGCAGCACAGATACGCAGTATTTT. Translation: CASSSPTSSTDTQYF.

The table lists this clone with a few counts. The chain's CDR3 is CAISEGGNTEAFF. The DNA for the CDR3 is TGTGCCATCAGTGAAGGGGGGAACACTGAAGCTTTCTTT. The chain uses TRBV10-3 and TRBJ1-1; tentatively, D is TRBD1 (6 bases). Germline CDR1 reads ENHRY; CDR2 reads SYGVKD. This CDR3 spans 13 amino acids. Trimming pared 3 bases from V and 1 base from J, leaving 6 bases between.